The clone carrying this TCR beta chain showed up just a few times. The antigen is unknown. The sample originates from a study of blood T cells in healthy people across ages. Together with a sample-barcoded 5' primer, a J-beta primer mix was included in a second PCR lasting about 7 to 12 cycles. All cDNA molecules were each tagged by a template-switch adaptor with 12 random nucleotides. Paired-end reads containing CDR3 totaled no fewer than 2.5 million for each sample. In TCRdb, the 5' RACE reads were re-called with MiXCR into one record per CDR3 protein. This table holds around 1.5 million distinct CDR3 sequences, around 55% found once. Findings and caveats of the study: Both higher diversity and more naive CD4+ cells marked long-lived donors when set against aged donors.

The V end was cut by 1 base, the J end by 0 bases, with 14 bases between. Per the germline V gene, CDR1 is SGHRS and CDR2 is YFSETQ. The CDR3 is 17 residues long. The chain links TRBV5-1 to TRBJ2-4; no clear D. The source of this sequence is a man younger than 35 in good health. The sequencing sample was made of blood. CDR3 sequence reads: CASSLSMQALAKNIQYF. The CDR3 DNA reads TGCGCCAGCAGCTTGAGTATGCAGGCACTAGCCAAAAACATTCAGTACTTC.